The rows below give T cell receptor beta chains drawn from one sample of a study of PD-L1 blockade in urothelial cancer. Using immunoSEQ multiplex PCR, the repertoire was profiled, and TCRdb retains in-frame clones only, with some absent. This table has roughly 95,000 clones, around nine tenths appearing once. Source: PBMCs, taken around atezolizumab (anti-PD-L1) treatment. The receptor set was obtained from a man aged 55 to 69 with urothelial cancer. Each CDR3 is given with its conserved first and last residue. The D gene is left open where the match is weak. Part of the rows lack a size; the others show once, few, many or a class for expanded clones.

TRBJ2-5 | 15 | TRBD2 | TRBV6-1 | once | CASSEGRGALETQYF | TGTGCCAGCAGTGAAGGGCGGGGGGCCCTAGAGACCCAGTACTTC
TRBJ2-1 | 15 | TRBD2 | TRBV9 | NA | CASSVVAGRWNEQFF | TGTGCCAGCAGCGTAGTAGCGGGAAGGTGGAATGAGCAGTTCTTC
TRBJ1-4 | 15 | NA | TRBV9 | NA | CASSPSTGRDEKLFF | TGTGCCAGCAGCCCTTCGACGGGAAGAGATGAAAAACTGTTTTTT
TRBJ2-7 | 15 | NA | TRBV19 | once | CASSTRTGLSYEQYF | TGTGCCAGTAGTACCCGAACAGGGCTCTCCTACGAGCAGTACTTC
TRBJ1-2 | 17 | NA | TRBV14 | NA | CASSQGSSRGGGSGYTF | TGTGCCAGCAGCCAAGGAAGCTCCAGAGGAGGTGGCAGTGGCTACACCTTC
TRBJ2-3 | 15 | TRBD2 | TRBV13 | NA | CASRIGTSDTDTQYF | TGTGCCAGCAGAATCGGGACTAGCGACACAGATACGCAGTATTTT
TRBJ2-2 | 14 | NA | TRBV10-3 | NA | CAIKQYGGAGELFF | TGTGCCATCAAACAGTACGGCGGGGCCGGGGAGCTGTTTTTT
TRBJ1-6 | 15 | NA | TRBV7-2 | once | CASSSLQAINSPLHF | TGTGCCAGCAGCTCCCTCCAGGCGATAAATTCACCCCTCCACTTT
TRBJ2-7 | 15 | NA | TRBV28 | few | CASSFIVQGSDEQYF | TGTGCCAGCAGTTTTATAGTACAGGGATCCGACGAGCAGTACTTC
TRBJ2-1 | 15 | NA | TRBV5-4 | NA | CASSARQGLLNEQFF | TGTGCCAGCAGCGCCCGACAGGGACTTTTAAATGAGCAGTTCTTC
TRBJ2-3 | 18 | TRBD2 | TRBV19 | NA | CASKEGLAKRRSTDTQYF | TGTGCCAGTAAAGAGGGACTAGCGAAACGAAGGAGCACAGATACGCAGTATTTT
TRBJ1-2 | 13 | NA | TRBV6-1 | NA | CASSEGGNYGYTF | TGTGCCAGCAGTGAAGGAGGAAACTATGGCTACACCTTC
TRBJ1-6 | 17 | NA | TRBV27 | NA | CASSLSGKPSYNSPLHF | TGTGCCAGCAGTTTATCCGGGAAACCGAGCTATAATTCACCCCTCCACTTT
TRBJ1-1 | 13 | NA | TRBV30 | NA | CAWSRARNTEAFF | TGTGCCTGGAGCCGTGCCAGAAACACTGAAGCTTTCTTT
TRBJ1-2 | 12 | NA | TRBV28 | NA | CASSSRVPGYTF | TGTGCCAGCAGTTCCAGGGTGCCTGGCTACACCTTC
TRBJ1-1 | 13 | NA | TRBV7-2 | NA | CASSLQVNTEAFF | TGTGCCAGCAGCCTACAGGTGAACACTGAAGCTTTCTTT
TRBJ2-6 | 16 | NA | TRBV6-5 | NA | CASSYSLGGGANVLTF | TGTGCCAGCAGTTACTCCTTAGGAGGTGGGGCCAACGTCCTGACTTTC
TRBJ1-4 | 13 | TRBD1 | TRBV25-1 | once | CASRRQGGEKLFF | TGTGCCAGCAGACGACAGGGGGGCGAAAAACTGTTTTTT
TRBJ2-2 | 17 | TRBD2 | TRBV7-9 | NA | CASSLPTSGANTGELFF | TGTGCCAGCAGCCTTCCCACTAGCGGTGCGAACACCGGGGAGCTGTTTTTT
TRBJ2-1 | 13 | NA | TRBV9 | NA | CASSFQTGNEQFF | TGTGCCAGCAGCTTCCAGACGGGGAATGAGCAGTTCTTC
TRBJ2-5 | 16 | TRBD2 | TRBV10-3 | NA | CAISESGGGAGETQYF | TGTGCCATCAGTGAGTCAGGCGGGGGGGCGGGAGAGACCCAGTACTTC
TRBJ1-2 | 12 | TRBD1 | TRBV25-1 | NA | CASSQDRYGYTF | TGTGCCAGCAGTCAGGACAGGTACGGCTACACCTTC
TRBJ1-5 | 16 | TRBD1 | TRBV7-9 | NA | CASSRGQGAFNQPQHF | TGTGCCAGCAGCCGGGGCCAGGGGGCTTTCAATCAGCCCCAGCATTTT
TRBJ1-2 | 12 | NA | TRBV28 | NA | CASSFQRQSGTF | TGTGCCAGCAGTTTCCAGAGGCAGAGTGGCACCTTC
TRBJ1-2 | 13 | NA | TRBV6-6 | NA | CASADSANYGYTF | TGTGCCAGCGCAGACAGCGCTAACTATGGCTACACCTTC
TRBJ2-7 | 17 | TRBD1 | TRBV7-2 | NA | CASSLAGPRQGPDEQYF | TGTGCCAGCAGCTTAGCAGGGCCGCGACAGGGGCCTGACGAGCAGTACTTC
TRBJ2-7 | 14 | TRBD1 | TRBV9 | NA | CASSVEDRAYEQYF | TGTGCCAGCAGCGTAGAGGACAGGGCCTACGAGCAGTACTTC
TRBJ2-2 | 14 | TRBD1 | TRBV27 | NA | CASGYRGNTGELFF | TGTGCCAGCGGGTACAGGGGGAACACCGGGGAGCTGTTTTTT
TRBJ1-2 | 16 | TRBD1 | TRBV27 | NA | CASSRTGKNFNYGYTF | TGTGCCAGCAGCCGGACAGGGAAAAACTTTAACTATGGCTACACCTTC
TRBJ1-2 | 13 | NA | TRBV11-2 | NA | CASSLDRGHGYTF | TGTGCCAGCAGCTTAGACAGGGGACATGGCTACACCTTC
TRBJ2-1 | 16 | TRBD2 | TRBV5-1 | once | CASSFGGTSGYNEQFF | TGCGCCAGCAGCTTTGGGGGAACTAGCGGTTACAATGAGCAGTTCTTC
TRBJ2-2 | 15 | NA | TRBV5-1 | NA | CASRRQPPNTGELFF | TGCGCCAGCAGACGACAGCCTCCGAACACCGGGGAGCTGTTTTTT
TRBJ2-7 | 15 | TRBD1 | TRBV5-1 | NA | CASSLDGTGLTKQYF | TGCGCCAGCAGCTTGGATGGGACAGGTCTGACGAAGCAGTACTTC
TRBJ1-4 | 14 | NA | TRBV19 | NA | CASSMGSSNEKLFF | TGTGCCAGTAGTATGGGCAGCTCTAATGAAAAACTGTTTTTT
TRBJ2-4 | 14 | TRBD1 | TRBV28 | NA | CASTLGQGLNIQYF | TGTGCCAGCACCCTAGGACAGGGGTTAAACATTCAGTACTTC